These T cell receptor beta chains were read from a single sample in a study of cytomegalovirus exposure and HLA in healthy donors. Profiling relied on immunoSEQ multiplex PCR, and the TCRdb table lists in-frame clones only, not all of them. The table includes around 140,000 clones, 65% to 80% detected once. Sequencing was performed on PBMCs. The source of these receptors is a male donor in good health and CMV-seronegative. Each CDR3 is given with its conserved first and last residue. Fields, in order: J gene, V gene, clone size, D gene, CDR3 length, CDR3 protein, CDR3 DNA. The D gene is left open where the match is weak. Where a row states a size, it is once, few, many or the class of an expanded clone; other rows omit it.

>TRBJ2-7|TRBV5-1|.|TRBD1|18
CASSSRGTGGVGSYEQYF
TGCGCCAGCAGCTCCCGAGGGACAGGGGGCGTTGGGTCATACGAGCAGTACTTC
>TRBJ1-5|TRBV5-1|.|TRBD1|15
CASSSLPGGDQPQHF
TGCGCCAGCAGCTCCCTCCCAGGGGGCGATCAGCCCCAGCATTTT
>TRBJ2-1|TRBV30|.|TRBD2|14
CAWTRLAGVNEQFF
TGTGCCTGGACCCGACTAGCGGGAGTGAATGAGCAGTTCTTC
>TRBJ2-3|TRBV27|.|.|18
CASSLKPPTGRHLNTQYF
TGTGCCAGCAGTTTAAAGCCCCCGACGGGTCGGCACTTGAATACGCAGTATTTT
>TRBJ2-1|TRBV7-3|.|TRBD2|15
CASTLRLAGAQEQFF
TGTGCCAGCACCCTCAGACTAGCGGGAGCTCAGGAGCAGTTCTTC
>TRBJ2-7|TRBV6-1|.|TRBD1|16
CASSERIGTAPYEQYF
TGTGCCAGCAGTGAAAGGATAGGGACAGCTCCCTACGAGCAGTACTTC
>TRBJ2-6|TRBV5-1|once|TRBD2|16
CASSLRGGAGANVLTF
TGCGCCAGCAGCCTTCGGGGGGGTGCCGGGGCCAACGTCCTGACTTTC
>TRBJ1-5|TRBV29-1|.|.|13
CSVSDDSNQPQPF
TGCAGCGTCTCCGACGATAGCAATCAGCCCCAGCCTTTT
>TRBJ2-7|TRBV7-9|.|TRBD2|14
CASSTSGQSYEQYF
TGTGCCAGCAGCACTAGCGGTCAGTCCTACGAGCAGTACTTC
>TRBJ2-4|TRBV6-5|.|.|15
CASSYSLKGKNIQYF
TGTGCCAGCAGTTACTCTTTGAAGGGGAAAAACATTCAGTACTTC
>TRBJ2-5|TRBV19|.|TRBD1|16
CASSIHRTGEKETQYF
TGTGCCAGTAGTATACATCGGACAGGGGAGAAGGAGACCCAGTACTTC
>TRBJ2-1|TRBV7-9|.|.|16
CASSLSGNLRSGEQFF
TGTGCCAGCAGCTTATCAGGTAACTTACGGTCTGGTGAGCAGTTCTTC
>TRBJ1-6|TRBV6-6|.|.|14
CASSYGAHNSPLHF
TGTGCCAGCAGTTACGGAGCACATAATTCACCCCTCCACTTT
>TRBJ2-5|TRBV19|.|TRBD1|16
CASSAPRDRGRETQYF
TGTGCCAGTAGTGCCCCCCGGGACAGGGGGCGAGAGACCCAGTACTTC
>TRBJ1-3|TRBV6-6|.|.|14
CASRQDGAGNTIYF
TGTGCCAGCAGACAGGATGGAGCTGGAAACACCATATATTTT
>TRBJ1-1|TRBV19|.|.|13
CASSTGLNTEAFF
TGTGCCAGTAGTACAGGGCTCAACACTGAAGCTTTCTTT
>TRBJ2-5|TRBV9|.|TRBD2|16
CASSESSGGAGETQYF
TGTGCCAGCAGCGAAAGTAGCGGGGGTGCCGGAGAGACCCAGTACTTC
>TRBJ1-4|TRBV12-2|.|.|15
CASRLGRDRAEKLFF
TGTGCAAGTCGCTTAGGGCGGGACAGGGCTGAAAAACTGTTTTTT
>TRBJ1-1|TRBV10-3|.|.|14
CAISTRQTSTEAFF
TGTGCCATCAGTACCCGACAGACGAGCACTGAAGCTTTCTTT
>TRBJ2-7|TRBV28|few|TRBD1|16
CASSSTGTGSSYEQYF
TGTGCCAGCAGTTCAACCGGGACAGGGAGCTCCTACGAGCAGTACTTC
>TRBJ2-1|TRBV5-1|.|TRBD2|16
CASSMIPGLDSNEQFF
TGCGCCAGCAGCATGATACCGGGACTAGATTCCAATGAGCAGTTCTTC
>TRBJ2-4|TRBV5-1|.|.|15
CASSLDRGAKNSQYF
TGCGCCAGCAGCTTGGACCGGGGGGCCAAAAACAGTCAGTACTTC
>TRBJ2-7|TRBV10-3|.|.|11
CAITLSYEQYF
TGTGCCATCACTCTCTCCTACGAGCAGTACTTC
>TRBJ2-3|TRBV19|few|TRBD2|17
CASSSGTSGGGTDTQYF
TGTGCCAGTAGTTCCGGGACTAGCGGGGGAGGCACAGATACGCAGTATTTT
>TRBJ2-7|TRBV30|.|.|13
CAWSGSHFYEQYF
TGTGCCTGGAGTGGTAGCCACTTCTACGAGCAGTACTTC
>TRBJ2-3|TRBV5-6|.|.|13
CASSLALQYTQYF
TGTGCCAGCAGCTTGGCTTTACAGTATACGCAGTATTTT
>TRBJ2-7|TRBV6-6|.|TRBD2|16
CASNPGLRGLAYEQYF
TGTGCCAGCAATCCCGGCCTCCGGGGACTAGCGTACGAGCAGTACTTC